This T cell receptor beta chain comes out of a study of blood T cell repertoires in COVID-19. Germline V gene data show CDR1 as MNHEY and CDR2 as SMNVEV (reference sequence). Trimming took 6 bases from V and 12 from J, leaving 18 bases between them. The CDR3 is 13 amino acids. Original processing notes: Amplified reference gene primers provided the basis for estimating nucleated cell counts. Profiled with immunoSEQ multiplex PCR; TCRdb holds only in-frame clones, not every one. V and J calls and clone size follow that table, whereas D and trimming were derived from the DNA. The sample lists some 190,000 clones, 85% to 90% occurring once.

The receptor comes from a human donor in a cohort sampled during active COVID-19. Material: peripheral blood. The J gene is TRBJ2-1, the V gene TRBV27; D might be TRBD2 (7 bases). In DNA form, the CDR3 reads TGTGCCAGCAGCCCCTCGGGGGGCCCGGGGCAGTTCTTC. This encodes CASSPSGGPGQFF.